This passage covers 13 T cell receptor beta chains from one sample sequenced in a study of T cell repertoires in cytomegalovirus infection. These receptors have no identified antigens. A single record per CDR3 protein comes from TCRdb applying MiXCR to the reads. Here the sample spans approximately 770,000 distinct CDR3 sequences, almost 30% being singletons. Sequencing used cultured CD8+ T cells from PBMCs, obtained from culture after CMV antigen stimulation. The receptor set was obtained from a human donor in good health (CMV status not recorded). Some clones in this sample may be carry-over from other donors' samples.

This chain connects TRBV7-9 to TRBJ1-1; possibly TRBD1 for D (5 bases). The CDR3 consists of 12 residues. CDR1 and CDR2 from the germline V gene are SEHNR and FQNEAQ (reference sequence). V was pared by 5 bases and J by 8 bases, with 12 bases between. CDR3 DNA sequence: TGTGCCAGCAGCCGACCCGGGGGGGAAGCTTTCTTT. It yields the protein CASSRPGGEAFF.

The chain has TRBV29-1 and TRBJ1-2, with D possibly matching TRBD1 (6 bases). The V end was cut by 8 bases, the J end by 4 bases, with 17 bases between. Germline V gene lookup returns CDR1 SQVTM and CDR2 ANQGSEA. The CDR3 covers 13 residues. CDR3 sequence: CSISSADSYGYTF. CDR3 sequence (DNA): TGCAGCATCTCCTCTGCGGACAGCTATGGCTACACCTTC.

This clonotype was seen more than once but under ten times. V is TRBV7-6 and J is TRBJ2-5; either TRBD1 or TRBD2 may fit D (6 bases each). Germline V gene lookup returns CDR1 SGHVS and CDR2 FNYEAQ. Between the trimmed V and J ends, which lost 5 bases and 2 bases, there was a span of 15 bases. The CDR3 contains 15 residues. The CDR3 protein is CASSPEGGRQETQYF. The CDR3 DNA is TGTGCCAGCAGCCCCGAGGGGGGACGGCAAGAGACCCAGTACTTC.

This clonotype was found many times. The rearrangement uses TRBV7-8 and TRBJ2-5; the D is unclear. The V and J ends lost 5 bases and 5 bases respectively, with 12 bases between them. The germline V gene has CDR1 SGHVS and CDR2 FQNEAQ. This CDR3 is 13 amino acids long. CDR3 amino acids: CASSKEGAETQYF. CDR3 nucleotide sequence: TGTGCCAGCAGCAAAGAAGGAGCTGAGACCCAGTACTTC.

Ten or more counts support this clonotype. This rearrangement joins TRBV7-8 to TRBJ2-1; tentative D call: TRBD1 (6 bases). Trimming removed 3 bases at V and 6 bases at J, with 15 bases between. This CDR3 spans 15 amino acids. Per the germline V gene, CDR1 is SGHVS and CDR2 is FQNEAQ. This CDR3 reads CASSFSGARFNEQFF. DNA of the CDR3: TGTGCCAGCAGCTTTTCAGGGGCAAGGTTCAATGAGCAGTTCTTC.

J is TRBJ2-1 and V is TRBV12-3 or TRBV12-4; 7 nucleotides line up with TRBD1. The V and J ends lost 7 bases and 1 base, in that order; junction bases with no gene match: 7. The CDR3 is made up of 15 amino acids. CDR3 DNA: TGTGCCAGCATCCCTTCAGGGGGATCCTACAATGAGCAGTTCTTC. It is translated as CASIPSGGSYNEQFF.

This clonotype was seen a handful of times. The chain uses TRBV4-1 and TRBJ2-7, with D hard to call. This CDR3 spans 15 amino acids. The germline gives CDR1 MGHRA, CDR2 YSYEKL. V was trimmed by 0 bases and J by 4 bases, leaving 13 bases between them. CDR3 sequence (DNA): TGCGCCAGCAGCCAAGATTGGCGGACCCTTTACGAGCAGTACTTC. It translates to CASSQDWRTLYEQYF.

This chain joins TRBV10-3 and TRBJ1-5, with D perhaps TRBD1 (5 bases). V was trimmed by 6 bases and J by 0 bases, leaving 6 bases between them. CDR1 ENHRY and CDR2 SYGVKD come from the germline V gene. CDR3 size: 13 residues. CDR3 DNA: TGTGCCATCAGAGGGGATAGCAATCAGCCCCAGCATTTT. Protein sequence: CAIRGDSNQPQHF.

This sequence joins TRBV19 and TRBJ2-7; 7 bases agree with TRBD1. Germline CDR1 and CDR2: LNHDA and SQIVND (reference sequence). The CDR3 runs to 14 residues. V was clipped by 3 bases and J by 3 bases; unmatched bases: 5. DNA for the CDR3: TGTGCCAGTAGTATGGGGGACAGATACTACGAGCAGTACGTC. Protein product: CASSMGDRYYEQYV.

This clonotype was seen at least ten times. The chain links TRBV7-2 to TRBJ2-3; 8 bases fit TRBD2. Germline V gene lookup returns CDR1 SGHTA and CDR2 FQGNSA. The CDR3 spans 15 residues. Trimming cost V 3 bases and J 2 bases; bases outside gene matches: 4. CDR3 protein: CASSLGTRITDTQYF. The CDR3 DNA follows: TGTGCCAGCAGCTTGGGGACTAGGATCACAGATACGCAGTATTTT. Full variable domain (missing parts from reference TRBV7-2 and TRBJ2-3): GAGVSQSPSNKVTEKGKDVELRCDPISGHTALYWYRQSLGQGLEFLIYFQGNSAPDKSGLPSDRFSAERTGGSVSTLTIQRTQQEDSAVYLCASSLGTRITDTQYFGPGTRLTVL.

The CDR3 nucleotides are TGTGCCAGCAGTTACTTAGTGACAGGGGGCGTCGGCACTGAAGCTTTCTTT. It translates to CASSYLVTGGVGTEAFF. This chain uses TRBV6-5 with TRBJ1-1, with 10 bases lining up with TRBD1. V was pared by 1 base and J by 4 bases, with 9 bases of the junction left unmatched. This CDR3 has 17 residues. Germline lookup yields CDR1 MNHEY and CDR2 SVGAGI.

V gene TRBV7-9 combines with J gene TRBJ1-1; D unclear. Trimming removed 4 bases from V and 3 bases from J, with 15 bases in between. The germline V gene has CDR1 SEHNR and CDR2 FQNEAQ (reference sequence). CDR3 length: 15 residues. The CDR3 nucleotides are TGTGCCAGCAGCTCCGTTGGGCCCGGGTACACTGAAGCTTTCTTT. It yields the protein CASSSVGPGYTEAFF.

V and J are TRBV6-6 and TRBJ2-4; D is perhaps TRBD2 (6 bases). Germline V CDR1 and CDR2: MNHNY, SVGAGI (reference sequence). The CDR3 loop spans 16 amino acids. V gave up 2 bases and J gave up 8 bases, with 19 bases separating them. CDR3 protein: CASSYRDGGVGHIQYF. CDR3 DNA: TGTGCCAGCAGTTACCGGGACGGAGGGGTAGGGCACATTCAGTACTTC.